The rows below give T cell receptor beta chains drawn from one sample of a study of blood T cells in healthy people across ages. TCRdb re-called the 5' RACE reads with MiXCR, one entry per CDR3 protein. Among 600,000 or so distinct CDR3 sequences listed, approximately 30% were seen once. The sequenced sample was blood. The receptors were gathered from a woman over 75 in good health. The CDR3 runs from the conserved cysteine through the conserved F or W. The D gene is left open where the match is weak. Clone size is not always given. Where it is, it says once, few, many or a class for expanded clones.

TRBV3-1	-	TRBJ1-2	-	CASSHTDSSNYGYTF	TGTGCCAGCAGCCATACGGACAGTTCTAACTATGGCTACACCTTC
TRBV7-2	few	TRBJ2-2	-	CASRRVVDTGELFF	TGTGCCAGCAGACGAGTGGTCGACACCGGGGAGCTGTTTTTT
TRBV9	-	TRBJ1-1	-	CTSSVDPGDTEAFF	TGTACCAGCAGCGTGGACCCAGGGGACACTGAAGCTTTCTTT
TRBV12-3/TRBV12-4	many	TRBJ1-2	TRBD1	CASSTGTGRGYTF	TGTGCCAGCAGCACCGGGACAGGGCGAGGCTACACCTTC
TRBV11-2	-	TRBJ2-5	TRBD2	CATGGSGSIETQYF	TGTGCCACTGGGGGAAGCGGGAGTATCGAGACCCAGTACTTC
TRBV7-3	many	TRBJ1-1	-	CASSLFLGTPDNEAFF	TGTGCCAGCAGCTTATTTCTGGGGACCCCAGATAATGAAGCTTTCTTT
TRBV2	many	TRBJ1-2	-	CASSDRSEGGYTF	TGTGCCAGCAGTGACCGGTCGGAGGGTGGCTACACCTTC
TRBV5-1	many	TRBJ1-1	-	CASSWYTGAEAFF	TGCGCCAGCAGTTGGTATACCGGGGCTGAAGCTTTCTTT
TRBV4-2	once	TRBJ2-7	TRBD1	CASSQDRGNYEQYF	TGTGCCAGCAGTCAGGACAGGGGGAACTACGAGCAGTACTTC
TRBV12-3/TRBV12-4	-	TRBJ2-1	TRBD1	CASSPGTGDYNEQFF	TGTGCCAGCAGCCCCGGGACAGGGGATTACAATGAGCAGTTCTTC
TRBV21-1	few	TRBJ1-1	-	CASSKDRDTEAFF	TGTGCCAGCAGCAAAGACAGGGACACTGAAGCTTTCTTT
TRBV7-2	many	TRBJ1-2	TRBD1	CASSLATGGAKAGYTF	TGTGCCAGCAGCTTAGCGACAGGGGGCGCAAAGGCTGGCTACACCTTC
TRBV28	many	TRBJ2-7	-	CASTNSPYEQYF	TGTGCCAGCACGAACAGCCCCTACGAGCAGTACTTC
TRBV5-4	-	TRBJ2-1	TRBD2	CASSSASGGEYNEQFF	TGTGCCAGCAGCTCCGCGAGCGGGGGGGAATACAATGAGCAGTTCTTC
TRBV20-1	many	TRBJ2-2	-	CSARWGNTGELFF	TGCAGTGCTAGATGGGGGAACACCGGGGAGCTGTTTTTT
TRBV5-1	few	TRBJ2-1	-	CASSYAQGFGVNEQFF	TGCGCCAGCAGCTATGCCCAGGGCTTCGGGGTGAATGAGCAGTTCTTC
TRBV7-3	many	TRBJ1-1	TRBD1	CASKEGASNTEAFF	TGTGCCAGCAAGGAGGGGGCTTCGAACACTGAAGCTTTCTTT
TRBV27	once	TRBJ2-7	-	CASRGSYGSEQYF	TGTGCCAGCAGGGGGAGTTATGGCTCCGAGCAGTACTTC
TRBV7-2	many	TRBJ2-1	TRBD2	CASSLVGTSSLNEQFF	TGTGCCAGCAGCTTGGTGGGGACTAGCTCCCTCAATGAGCAGTTCTTC
TRBV18	many	TRBJ2-7	TRBD1	CASSPRPGTGIGEQYF	TGTGCCAGCTCACCACGTCCCGGGACAGGGATAGGCGAGCAGTACTTC
TRBV18	-	TRBJ1-5	TRBD1	CASSSMGQKNQPQHF	TGTGCCAGCTCATCGATGGGACAGAAAAATCAGCCCCAGCATTTT
TRBV20-1	-	TRBJ2-3	-	CSGGDADTQYF	TGCAGTGGTGGTGACGCAGATACGCAGTATTTT
TRBV20-1	many	TRBJ2-1	-	CSAHSGRRYNEQFF	TGCAGTGCTCACTCAGGTCGGAGGTACAATGAGCAGTTCTTC
TRBV28	-	TRBJ1-4	-	CASSLGPMEEKLFF	TGTGCCAGCAGTTTAGGCCCCATGGAGGAAAAACTGTTTTTT
TRBV11-2	-	TRBJ2-7	-	CASSQLQGVSYEQYF	TGTGCCAGCAGCCAACTACAGGGCGTCTCCTACGAGCAGTACTTC
TRBV6-1	many	TRBJ1-2	-	CAITTLRAGYGYTF	TGTGCCATAACGACTCTAAGGGCAGGCTATGGCTACACCTTC
TRBV6-5	few	TRBJ1-1	-	CASSPIGSNTEAFF	TGTGCCAGCAGCCCCATCGGCAGCAACACTGAAGCTTTCTTT